This T cell receptor (beta chain) was captured by sequencing in a study of T cell clonality in common variable immunodeficiency. The table lists this clone with many counts. The read is 3 residues too short to cover the CDR3 end, so that end is filled in from the germline J gene. The V gene lost 7 bases and the J gene lost 6 bases, with 19 bases spanning the gap. Looked up from germline, CDR1 is LNHDA and CDR2 is SQIVND (reference sequence). This CDR3 spans 14 amino acids. Profiled with immunoSEQ multiplex PCR; TCRdb holds only in-frame clones, not every one. The profile covers roughly 79,000 clones, none occurring a single time.

Sequenced sample: peripheral blood mononuclear cells. The chain couples TRBV19 to TRBJ2-7; possibly TRBD1 for D (5 bases). The receptor was derived from a person aged 18 to 75 in good health. CDR3 sequence reads: CASNPGQGSSEQYF. The covered CDR3 bases are TGTGCCAGTAACCCTGGGCAGGGCAGCTCCGAG.